These T cell receptor beta chains were read from a single sample in a study of T cells in Graves' hyperthyroidism and ophthalmopathy. MiXCR, applied by TCRdb to the multiplex PCR reads, yields one record per CDR3 protein. The sample lists about half a million distinct CDR3 sequences; roughly 22% were seen once. Sequencing input: blood. These receptors were collected from a woman aged 70 to 79 with Graves' ophthalmopathy. CDR3s include the opening cysteine and the closing phenylalanine or tryptophan. A D gene is named only where the DNA matches it firmly. Clone size is given for some rows only: seen once, a few or many times, or a class if the clone is expanded.

V gene	clone size	D gene	J gene	CDR3 DNA	CDR3 protein
TRBV7-9	few	.	TRBJ1-2	TGTGCCAGCAGCTTAGGCCAGGGAGGAATGTATGGCTACACCTTC	CASSLGQGGMYGYTF
TRBV5-6	.	TRBD1	TRBJ1-2	TGTGCCAGCAGCGACGACAGGGGAAACTATGGCTACACCTTC	CASSDDRGNYGYTF
TRBV6-1	many	.	TRBJ1-2	TGTGCCAGCAGTCCGGGTGGGAACTATGGCTACACCTTC	CASSPGGNYGYTF
TRBV19	.	.	TRBJ2-3	TGTGCCAGTAGTATTCGGCAGGGGCTCACAGATACGCAGTATTTT	CASSIRQGLTDTQYF
TRBV2	many	.	TRBJ2-1	TGTGCCAGCAGTTTCTTGACTGGCGGGGAGCAGTTCTTC	CASSFLTGGEQFF
TRBV6-5	.	TRBD2	TRBJ2-7	TGTGCCAGCAGTTACTCCGCTCCGGGACTAGCGGGAAGTAGGGAGCAGTACTTC	CASSYSAPGLAGSREQYF
TRBV6-5	many	.	TRBJ1-1	TGTGCCAGCAGTTACTCGTTCCAAGGACGGAGGAACACTGAAGCTTTCTTT	CASSYSFQGRRNTEAFF
TRBV12-3/TRBV12-4	many	.	TRBJ2-5	TGTGCCAGCAGTTCGGTGGGACGGAGGACCCAAGAGACCCAGTACTTC	CASSSVGRRTQETQYF
TRBV6-1	.	.	TRBJ2-7	TGTGCCAGCAGAGGACGCCCCTCCTACGAGCAGTACTTC	CASRGRPSYEQYF
TRBV7-9	few	.	TRBJ1-2	TGTGCCAGCAGCATCAGGGAGACGGCTAACTATGGCTACACCTTC	CASSIRETANYGYTF
TRBV9	few	.	TRBJ1-4	TGTGCCAGCAGCCCAGGACAGTTGGAAAATGAAAAACTGTTTTTT	CASSPGQLENEKLFF
TRBV20-1	.	TRBD1	TRBJ1-1	TGCAGTGCCGCCCCACAGGGGGCCCCAACCTCCACTGAAGCTTTCTTT	CSAAPQGAPTSTEAFF
TRBV2	many	.	TRBJ2-3	TGTGCCAGCAGTGAATTAGAAGCGTTTACGCAGTATTTT	CASSELEAFTQYF
TRBV3-1	few	.	TRBJ1-1	TGTGCCAGCAGCCGGCTAACCCATGGGTCTAACACTGAAGCTTTCTTT	CASSRLTHGSNTEAFF
TRBV5-1	.	.	TRBJ1-1	TGCGCCAGCAGTTATAACAGGGACCTGAACACTGAAGCTTTCTTT	CASSYNRDLNTEAFF
TRBV10-1	few	.	TRBJ2-3	TGCGCCAGCAGTCGGGGGACGTACACAGATACGCAGTATTTT	CASSRGTYTDTQYF
TRBV9	.	.	TRBJ2-2	TGTGCCAGCAGCGTAGGGGGGACTGTGACCGGGGAGCTGTTTTTT	CASSVGGTVTGELFF
TRBV6-9	few	.	TRBJ2-7	TGTGCCAGCAGGTACCAACCCGACAGCTTCCTCTACGAGCAGTACTTC	CASRYQPDSFLYEQYF
TRBV10-3	few	TRBD1	TRBJ2-1	TGTGCCATCAGTGGTGGACAGGCCTTATACAATGAGCAGTTCTTC	CAISGGQALYNEQFF
TRBV20-1	few	.	TRBJ1-2	TGCAGTGCTAGAGATCCCGGGTTAGGGGGCTACACCTTC	CSARDPGLGGYTF
TRBV27	many	TRBD1	TRBJ2-7	TGTGCCAGCAGGGGGACAGGGGGTATTCACGAGCAGTACTTC	CASRGTGGIHEQYF
TRBV28	many	TRBD1	TRBJ2-1	TGTGCCAGCAGTTTATCCGGACAGGGGGCTAATGAGCAGTTCTTC	CASSLSGQGANEQFF
TRBV11-3	.	.	TRBJ2-5	TGTGCCAGCAGCTTATGTTGGAGCGAGCCCCAAGAGACCCAGTACTTC	CASSLCWSEPQETQYF
TRBV7-8	.	TRBD1	TRBJ1-2	TGTGCCAGCAGCCTCCGGGACAGGGGGACTAACTATGGCTACACCTTC	CASSLRDRGTNYGYTF
TRBV6-5	.	TRBD2	TRBJ2-1	TGTGCCGGCAGTTATTCGGCGGGGTCAGGCGGGAGGGGGTACAATGAGCAGTTCTTC	CAGSYSAGSGGRGYNEQFF
TRBV30	few	.	TRBJ1-3	TGTGCCTGGAGCCGGGGGCCTGGAAACACCATATATTTT	CAWSRGPGNTIYF